The clone carrying this TCR beta chain was recorded once. These data are taken from a study of blood T cell repertoires in COVID-19. Data came from immunoSEQ multiplex PCR; TCRdb stores just in-frame clones and leaves some out. The table has some 170,000 clones, roughly 84% seen once. Germline V lookup: CDR1 DFQATT, CDR2 SNEGSKA (reference sequence). V was trimmed by 3 bases and J by 2 bases, leaving 15 bases between them. The CDR3 sequence is 15 residues long. The specimen sequenced was PBMCs or T cells enriched from blood (not recorded which). The chain joins TRBV20-1 to TRBJ2-3, with D perhaps given as TRBD1 or TRBD2 (5 bases each). The receptor was derived from a human donor with acute COVID-19. The donor label of this sample is uncertain. CDR3 bases: TGCAGTGCTAGTGGAGGACATACTATCACAGATACGCAGTATTTT. It codes for CSASGGHTITDTQYF.